These T cell receptor beta chains were read from a single sample in a study of blood T cells in healthy people across ages. TCRdb analysed the 5' RACE reads with MiXCR anew, one entry per CDR3 protein. The data hold about 930,000 distinct CDR3 sequences, with approximately 32% observed a single time. The same sample was also used in a study of T cells of mothers and their children.

The specimen sequenced was blood. Source of these receptors: a woman aged 40-49 years in good health. The CDR3 runs from the conserved cysteine through the conserved F or W. D genes are given only for firm matches. A clone size is listed for some rows: how often the clone was seen (once, few, many), or a class if it is expanded.

CDR3nt,CDR3aa,d_gene,v_gene,j_gene,abundance
TGTGCCAGCAGTGGCAGCCATTGGGGAGGCCCAGATACGCAGTATTTT,CASSGSHWGGPDTQYF,NA,TRBV2,TRBJ2-3,few
TGCGCCAGCAGCCAAGGGAAGGGCCCCTACAATGAGCAGTTCTTC,CASSQGKGPYNEQFF,NA,TRBV4-3,TRBJ2-1,few
TGTGCCACCAGTCTGAGGGGGGAAAGAGCTGAAGCTTTCTTT,CATSLRGERAEAFF,NA,TRBV15,TRBJ1-1,many
TGCAGTGCTCAACAGGGTTCCGAGCAGTACTTC,CSAQQGSEQYF,NA,TRBV20-1,TRBJ2-7,few
TGTGCCAGCAGCGTGGACACGGCCTACAATGAGCAGTACTTC,CASSVDTAYNEQYF,NA,TRBV7-9,TRBJ2-7,NA
TGCGCCAGCAGCCCCTCAGGGAGGGAGACCCAGTTCTTC,CASSPSGRETQFF,TRBD2,TRBV7-3,TRBJ2-1,NA
TGTGCCAGCAGCTTACAGGGGGCGCACGGGGAGTTCTTC,CASSLQGAHGEFF,TRBD1,TRBV7-2,TRBJ2-1,NA
TGCAGCGCCGAGCCGGGGCCACCTTACAATGAGCAGTTCTTC,CSAEPGPPYNEQFF,NA,TRBV29-1,TRBJ2-1,many
TGCGCCAGCGGGACTAGCGGGTACCAAGAGACCCAGTACTTC,CASGTSGYQETQYF,TRBD2,TRBV5-1,TRBJ2-5,many
TGTGCCAGCAGCCGACAGGGGGCCACCGGGGAGCTGTTTTTT,CASSRQGATGELFF,TRBD1,TRBV7-2,TRBJ2-2,NA
TGCAGCGTTTACAACTTCGGAGGGGGCGCTGACTATGGCTACACCTTC,CSVYNFGGGADYGYTF,TRBD1,TRBV29-1,TRBJ1-2,NA
TGTGCCAGCAGTGAGACCTACGGGGGGGACTACAATGAGCAGTTCTTC,CASSETYGGDYNEQFF,TRBD2,TRBV2,TRBJ2-1,NA
TGTGCCAGCAGGGACCTTGACAGGGTGAAATATAATTCACCCCTCCACTTT,CASRDLDRVKYNSPLHF,TRBD1,TRBV28,TRBJ1-6,few
TGTGCCACCAGCAGAGATTCGGGGGGAGATACGCAGTATTTT,CATSRDSGGDTQYF,TRBD2,TRBV15,TRBJ2-3,many
TGTGCCAGCAGCTTGAGGCGGTTCTTCACTGAAGCTTTCTTT,CASSLRRFFTEAFF,NA,TRBV11-2,TRBJ1-1,NA
TGTGCCAGCAGCGTAACTAGCTATCAAGAGACCCAGTACTTC,CASSVTSYQETQYF,NA,TRBV9,TRBJ2-5,NA
TGCGCCGTCGGCGGGGGGGCCTACAATGAGCAGTTCTTC,CAVGGGAYNEQFF,TRBD2,TRBV4-1,TRBJ2-1,NA
TGTGCCAGCAGAGAAACCGGGACAGGGAACGAGCGGTACTTC,CASRETGTGNERYF,TRBD1,TRBV27,TRBJ2-4,few
TGTGCCAGCACGGACCGGGACAGGGACCAAGAGACCCAGTACTTC,CASTDRDRDQETQYF,TRBD1,TRBV6-5,TRBJ2-5,NA
TGTGCCAGCTCACCACGAGGCCGTGAAAGCTCCTACGAGCAGTACTTC,CASSPRGRESSYEQYF,NA,TRBV18,TRBJ2-7,NA
TGTGCCAGCAGCCTCCGACTAGCGGGGGTTTCCTACAATGAGCAGTTCTTC,CASSLRLAGVSYNEQFF,TRBD2,TRBV3-1,TRBJ2-1,NA
TGTGCCAGCAGTTTTTCCGTGGATGCAGATACGCAGTATTTT,CASSFSVDADTQYF,NA,TRBV12-3/TRBV12-4,TRBJ2-3,NA
TGTGCCAGCACCTCAGGGTTCTCTGGAAACACCATATATTTT,CASTSGFSGNTIYF,NA,TRBV28,TRBJ1-3,NA
TGCAGCGCAGGGACAGTCTCCTACGAGCAGTACTTC,CSAGTVSYEQYF,TRBD1,TRBV29-1,TRBJ2-7,many
TGCAGTGCTAGGGGTAGTGGTAGAGAGACCCAGTACTTC,CSARGSGRETQYF,NA,TRBV20-1,TRBJ2-5,few
TGTGCCAGTAGCTCGGGCAGGGGGTACGAGCAGTACTTC,CASSSGRGYEQYF,TRBD1,TRBV25-1,TRBJ2-7,many
TGCAGCGTTGTCGGGGACACAGAAAGCCTCTCCTTCTATGGCTACACCTTC,CSVVGDTESLSFYGYTF,NA,TRBV29-1,TRBJ1-2,many
TGTGCCAGCAACAGACAGGGATACGAGCAGTACTTC,CASNRQGYEQYF,TRBD1,TRBV2,TRBJ2-7,NA
TGTGCCAGCATTCCCCACGGGGGCAGGAACAATGAGCAGTTCTTC,CASIPHGGRNNEQFF,NA,TRBV2,TRBJ2-1,NA
TGCGCCAGCAGCTGGGGCGACGTGGGGGGCTACGAGCAGTACTTC,CASSWGDVGGYEQYF,NA,TRBV5-1,TRBJ2-7,many
TGTGCCAGCAGCCACCTACAGGGGAGCTACAATGAGCAGTACTTC,CASSHLQGSYNEQYF,TRBD1,TRBV14,TRBJ2-7,NA
TGTGCCAGCAGCTCTTGGCAGGGGACTTTGACGGATCAGCCCCAGCATTTT,CASSSWQGTLTDQPQHF,NA,TRBV5-8,TRBJ1-5,NA
TGTGCCGGCAGCTTAGCTCAAGGGAATGAGCAGTTCTTC,CAGSLAQGNEQFF,NA,TRBV7-9,TRBJ2-1,few
TGCAGCGCGGAAGGTCCTAGCGGGGATATTGAGTACTTC,CSAEGPSGDIEYF,TRBD2,TRBV29-1,TRBJ2-7,many
TGTGCCAGCAGCTCGCCTGGCCGGGCAAACAATGAGCAGTTCTTC,CASSSPGRANNEQFF,NA,TRBV7-6,TRBJ2-1,NA
TGTGCCAGCAGCTTAAGTTTAGGGAGTAGCAATCAGCCCCAGCATTTT,CASSLSLGSSNQPQHF,NA,TRBV7-2,TRBJ1-5,NA
TGTGCCAGCTCGGGGGTAACAGCTACTGGGCAGTTCTTC,CASSGVTATGQFF,NA,TRBV18,TRBJ2-1,NA
TGCAGTGCCCCCCGGGGGGAGACTCTTAATGGCTACACCTTC,CSAPRGETLNGYTF,NA,TRBV20-1,TRBJ1-2,NA
TGTGCCAGCAGTGAAGTGGACAGGGGGCTCCCTACAAGCACAGATACGCAGTATTTT,CASSEVDRGLPTSTDTQYF,TRBD1,TRBV2,TRBJ2-3,many
TGTGCCATCAGTGGGGGGACAGGCGGGAACTTGAACACTGAAGCTTTCTTT,CAISGGTGGNLNTEAFF,TRBD1,TRBV10-3,TRBJ1-1,NA
TGCGCCAGCAGCCGAGGGACAGGGGCCACAGATACGCAGTATTTT,CASSRGTGATDTQYF,TRBD1,TRBV5-1,TRBJ2-3,NA
TGCAGCGTTGAAGTCATCCAGAGCTCTGGGGCCAACGTCCTGACTTTC,CSVEVIQSSGANVLTF,NA,TRBV29-1,TRBJ2-6,few
TGCGCCAGCAGCCAAATAACAGGGGGTGCAGCCAAAAACATTCAGTACTTC,CASSQITGGAAKNIQYF,TRBD1,TRBV5-1,TRBJ2-4,once
TGCAGTGCTAGGTCAGGTCATGGCTACACCTTC,CSARSGHGYTF,NA,TRBV20-1,TRBJ1-2,few
TGCAGCGTTGATTTAAGCACAGATACGCAGTATTTT,CSVDLSTDTQYF,NA,TRBV29-1,TRBJ2-3,NA
TGTGCCAGCAGCCAACAGAACCTGGGAGGGGGGTATGGGGCAGATACGCAGTATTTT,CASSQQNLGGGYGADTQYF,NA,TRBV6-1,TRBJ2-3,NA
TGTGCCAGCAGACAAATAGCGGGAACCGCGTACGAGCAGTACTTC,CASRQIAGTAYEQYF,TRBD2,TRBV6-6,TRBJ2-7,NA
TGTGCCAGCAGTCCGACGGACAGGGGATCGGTCAATGAGCAGTTCTTC,CASSPTDRGSVNEQFF,TRBD1,TRBV12-3/TRBV12-4,TRBJ2-1,many
TGCAGTGCTAGAGACCCAGGGAGGGGGGAGACCCAGTACTTC,CSARDPGRGETQYF,NA,TRBV20-1,TRBJ2-5,many
TGCGCCAGCAGCTCGGGGACAGGGGGCAGCGAGCAGTACTTC,CASSSGTGGSEQYF,TRBD1,TRBV5-1,TRBJ2-7,many
TGCAGCGTTGAAGGGAACAGGGTGGGAGATACGCAGTATTTT,CSVEGNRVGDTQYF,NA,TRBV29-1,TRBJ2-3,many
TGTGCCACCTCGGCGGGGGGTCCTTACGAGCAGTACTTC,CATSAGGPYEQYF,TRBD2,TRBV15,TRBJ2-7,many
TGCGCCAGCAGCTTATACAGTCCTGGGGGCACTGAAGCTTTCTTT,CASSLYSPGGTEAFF,NA,TRBV5-1,TRBJ1-1,NA